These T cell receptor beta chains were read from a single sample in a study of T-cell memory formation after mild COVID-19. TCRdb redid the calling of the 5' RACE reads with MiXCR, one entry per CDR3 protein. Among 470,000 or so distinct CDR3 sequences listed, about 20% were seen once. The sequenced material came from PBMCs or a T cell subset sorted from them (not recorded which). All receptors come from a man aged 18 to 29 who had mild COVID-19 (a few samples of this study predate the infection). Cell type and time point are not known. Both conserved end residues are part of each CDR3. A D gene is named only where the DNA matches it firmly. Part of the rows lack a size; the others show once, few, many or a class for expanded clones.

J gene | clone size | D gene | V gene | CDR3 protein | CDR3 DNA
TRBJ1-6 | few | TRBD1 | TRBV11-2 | CASSLLGTASNSPLHF | TGTGCCAGCAGCTTACTAGGGACAGCGAGTAATTCACCCCTCCACTTT
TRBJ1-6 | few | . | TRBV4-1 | CASSHPVGGQGGLHF | TGCGCCAGCAGCCATCCAGTGGGCGGTCAAGGTGGCCTCCACTTT
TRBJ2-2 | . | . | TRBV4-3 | CASSQEVAGARTGELFF | TGCGCCAGCAGCCAAGAAGTAGCCGGGGCCCGAACCGGGGAGCTGTTTTTT
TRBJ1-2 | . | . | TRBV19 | CASTGSNYGYTF | TGTGCCAGTACAGGGAGTAACTATGGCTACACCTTC
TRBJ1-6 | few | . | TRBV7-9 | CASSSALESPLHF | TGTGCCAGCAGCTCCGCCCTAGAATCACCCCTCCACTTT
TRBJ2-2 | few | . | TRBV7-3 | CASSLRYTGELFF | TGTGCCAGCAGCTTACGTTACACCGGGGAGCTGTTTTTT
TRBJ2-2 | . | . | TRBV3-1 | CASSQELIESNTGELFF | TGTGCCAGCAGCCAAGAGTTGATTGAATCGAACACCGGGGAGCTGTTTTTT
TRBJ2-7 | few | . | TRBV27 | CASSFGADTYEQYF | TGTGCCAGCAGTTTTGGGGCAGACACCTACGAGCAGTACTTC
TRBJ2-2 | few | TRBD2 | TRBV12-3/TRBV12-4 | CASRLAGGSGELFF | TGTGCCAGCAGACTAGCGGGGGGGTCCGGGGAGCTGTTTTTT
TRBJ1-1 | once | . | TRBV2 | CASSVYESTEAFF | TGTGCCAGCAGTGTTTACGAGTCCACTGAAGCTTTCTTT
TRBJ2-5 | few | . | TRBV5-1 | CASSSGHAVQETQYF | TGCGCCAGCAGCTCGGGACATGCGGTTCAAGAGACCCAGTACTTC
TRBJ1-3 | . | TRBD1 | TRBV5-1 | CASSLQGVVSGNTIYF | TGCGCCAGCAGCTTGCAGGGGGTAGTGTCTGGAAACACCATATATTTT
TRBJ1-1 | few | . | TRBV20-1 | CSARDPADRSEAFF | TGCAGTGCTAGAGATCCGGCCGACAGATCCGAAGCTTTCTTT
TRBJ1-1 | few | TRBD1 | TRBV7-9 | CASSLRTGVEAFF | TGTGCCAGCAGCCTCAGGACAGGCGTTGAAGCTTTCTTT
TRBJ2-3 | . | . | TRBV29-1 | CSVVGASTDTQYF | TGCAGCGTTGTAGGAGCGAGCACAGATACGCAGTATTTT
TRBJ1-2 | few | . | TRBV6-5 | CASSYGTLGGYTF | TGTGCCAGCAGTTACGGTACCCTAGGTGGCTACACCTTC
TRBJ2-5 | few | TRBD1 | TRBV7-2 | CASSYGTGRTQYF | TGTGCCAGCAGCTACGGGACAGGGAGGACCCAGTACTTC
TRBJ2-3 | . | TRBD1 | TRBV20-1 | CSARSLARTGRDTQYF | TGCAGTGCTAGGTCCCTGGCCCGGACAGGGAGGGATACGCAGTATTTT
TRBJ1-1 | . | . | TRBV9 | CASSVGGYPNTEAFF | TGTGCCAGCAGCGTCGGGGGGTATCCGAACACTGAAGCTTTCTTT
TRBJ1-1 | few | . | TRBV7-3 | CASSSYDNTEAFF | TGTGCCAGCAGCTCGTACGATAACACTGAAGCTTTCTTT
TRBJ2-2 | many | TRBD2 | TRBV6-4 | CASSDSGDTGELFF | TGTGCCAGCAGTGACAGCGGGGACACCGGGGAGCTGTTTTTT
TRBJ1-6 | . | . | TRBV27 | CASSFHSYNSPLHF | TGTGCCAGCAGTTTTCACTCCTATAATTCACCCCTCCACTTT
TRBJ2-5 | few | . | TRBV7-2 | CASSFTGPQETQYF | TGTGCCAGCAGTTTTACAGGGCCACAAGAGACCCAGTACTTC
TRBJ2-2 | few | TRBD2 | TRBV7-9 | CASSRPTSGGYTGELFF | TGTGCCAGCAGCCGCCCGACTAGCGGGGGGTACACCGGGGAGCTGTTTTTT
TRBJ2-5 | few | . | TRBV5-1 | CASSLGIGSRETQYF | TGCGCCAGCAGCTTGGGTATCGGCTCGCGGGAGACCCAGTACTTC
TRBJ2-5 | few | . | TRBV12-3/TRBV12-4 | CASSRPGTQETQYF | TGTGCCAGCAGTCGACCGGGAACTCAAGAGACCCAGTACTTC
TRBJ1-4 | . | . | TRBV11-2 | CASSLGANWRKLFF | TGTGCCAGCAGCTTGGGGGCTAATTGGCGAAAACTGTTTTTT
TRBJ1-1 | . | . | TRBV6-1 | CASSAAGMGTEAFF | TGTGCCAGCAGTGCGGCAGGGATGGGGACTGAAGCTTTCTTT
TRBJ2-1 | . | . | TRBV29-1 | CSVERNEQFF | TGCAGCGTTGAAAGAAATGAGCAGTTCTTC
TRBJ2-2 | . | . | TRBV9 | CASSVDAGRINTGELFF | TGTGCCAGCAGCGTAGACGCCGGACGGATTAACACCGGGGAGCTGTTTTTT
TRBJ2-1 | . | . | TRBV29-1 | CSVASQGNEQFF | TGCAGCGTTGCGAGCCAGGGCAATGAGCAGTTCTTC
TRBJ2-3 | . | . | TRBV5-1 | CASSLVAGLGDTQYF | TGCGCCAGCAGCTTGGTTGCGGGGCTAGGAGATACGCAGTATTTT
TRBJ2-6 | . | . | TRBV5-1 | CASSANRELSGANVLTF | TGCGCCAGCAGCGCTAACAGGGAACTCTCTGGGGCCAACGTCCTGACTTTC
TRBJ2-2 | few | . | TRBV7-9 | CASSLDAPSTGGSSGELFF | TGTGCCAGCAGCTTAGATGCCCCGTCGACGGGGGGCTCTTCCGGGGAGCTGTTTTTT
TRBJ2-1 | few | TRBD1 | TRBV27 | CASSLLRGLLFF | TGTGCCAGCAGTTTATTGAGGGGGCTCCTGTTCTTC
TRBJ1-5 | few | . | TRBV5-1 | CASKLSPYSNQPQHF | TGCGCCAGCAAACTTTCCCCCTATAGCAATCAGCCCCAGCATTTT